This note documents a single T cell receptor (beta chain) sequence. The record originates from a study of cytomegalovirus exposure and HLA in healthy donors. With 60 Vbeta and 13 Jbeta primers, the PCR was carried out. TCRdb's table, derived via immunoSEQ multiplex PCR, lists solely in-frame clones and lacks some. The sample carries about 210,000 clones, about 80% recorded once. The CDR3 runs 12 residues. Germline CDR1 reads SGHRS; CDR2 reads YFSETQ. Trimming cost V 4 bases and J 3 bases, with 8 bases left between them. V usage is TRBV5-1 and J usage is TRBJ2-7; D possibly corresponds to TRBD1 (5 bases). Sequencing was carried out using PBMCs. The source is a woman aged 45-65 years in good health and CMV-seropositive. CDR3 coding DNA: TGCGCCAGCAGCACCCAGGGCTACGAGCAGTACTTC. This translates into CASSTQGYEQYF.